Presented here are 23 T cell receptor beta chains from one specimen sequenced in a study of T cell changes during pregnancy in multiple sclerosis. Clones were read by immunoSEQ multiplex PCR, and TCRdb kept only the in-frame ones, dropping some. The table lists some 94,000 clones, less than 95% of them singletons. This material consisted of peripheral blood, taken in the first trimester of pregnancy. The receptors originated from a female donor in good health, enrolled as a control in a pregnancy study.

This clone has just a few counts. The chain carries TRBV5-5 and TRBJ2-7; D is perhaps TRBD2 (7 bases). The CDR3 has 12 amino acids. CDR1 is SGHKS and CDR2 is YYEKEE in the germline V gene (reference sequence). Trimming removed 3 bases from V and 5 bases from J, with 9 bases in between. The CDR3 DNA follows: TGTGCCAGCAGCTGGGGGGGCCACGAGCAGTACTTC. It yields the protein CASSWGGHEQYF.

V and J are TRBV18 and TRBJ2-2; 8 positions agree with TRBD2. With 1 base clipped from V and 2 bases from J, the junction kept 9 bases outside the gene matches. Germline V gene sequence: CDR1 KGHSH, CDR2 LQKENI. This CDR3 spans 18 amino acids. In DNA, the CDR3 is TGTGCCAGCTCACCACTAAGGGAGCGGGGGCCCAACACCGGGGAGCTGTTTTTT. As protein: CASSPLRERGPNTGELFF.

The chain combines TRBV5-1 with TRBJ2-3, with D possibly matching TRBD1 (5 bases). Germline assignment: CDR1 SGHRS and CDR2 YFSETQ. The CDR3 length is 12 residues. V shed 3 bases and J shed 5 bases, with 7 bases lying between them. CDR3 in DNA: TGCGCCAGCAGCTCAGACAGAGATACGCAGTATTTT. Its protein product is CASSSDRDTQYF.

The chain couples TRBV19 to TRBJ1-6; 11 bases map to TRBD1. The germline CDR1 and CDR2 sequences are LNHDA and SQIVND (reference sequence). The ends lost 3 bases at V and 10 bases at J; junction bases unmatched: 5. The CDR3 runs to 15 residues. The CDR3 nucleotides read TGTGCCAGTAGTATCCCCGGGACAGGGGGATCACCCCTCCACTTT. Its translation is CASSIPGTGGSPLHF. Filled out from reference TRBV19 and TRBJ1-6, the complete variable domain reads DGGITQSPKYLFRKEGQNVTLSCEQNLNHDAMYWYRQDPGQGLRLIYYSQIVNDFQKGDIAEGYSVSREKKESFPLTVTSAQKNPTAFYLCASSIPGTGGSPLHFGNGTRLTVT.

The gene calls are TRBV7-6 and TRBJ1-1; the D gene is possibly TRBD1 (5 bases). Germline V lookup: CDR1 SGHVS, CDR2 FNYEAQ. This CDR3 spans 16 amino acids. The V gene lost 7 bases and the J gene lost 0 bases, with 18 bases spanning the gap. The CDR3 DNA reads TGTGCCAGCACCGAGGAGGGGACTCCCATGAACACTGAAGCTTTCTTT. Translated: CASTEEGTPMNTEAFF. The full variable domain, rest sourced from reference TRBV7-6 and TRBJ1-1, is GAGVSQSPRYKVTKRGQDVALRCDPISGHVSLYWYRQALGQGPEFLTYFNYEAQQDKSGLPNDRFSAERPEGSISTLTIQRTEQRDSAMYRCASTEEGTPMNTEAFFGQGTRLTVV.

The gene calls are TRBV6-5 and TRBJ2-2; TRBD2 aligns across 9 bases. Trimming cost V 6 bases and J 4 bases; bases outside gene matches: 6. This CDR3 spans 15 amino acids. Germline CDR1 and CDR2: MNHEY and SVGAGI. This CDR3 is CASSRGGAGTGELFF. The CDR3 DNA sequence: TGTGCCAGCAGCCGCGGGGGGGCGGGCACCGGGGAGCTGTTTTTT.

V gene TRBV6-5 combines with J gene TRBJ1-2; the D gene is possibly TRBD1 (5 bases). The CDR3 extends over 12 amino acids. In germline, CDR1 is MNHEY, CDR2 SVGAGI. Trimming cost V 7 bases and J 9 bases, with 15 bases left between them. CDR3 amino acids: CASTLEGRSYTF. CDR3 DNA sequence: TGTGCCAGCACTCTAGAGGGGAGGAGCTACACCTTC.

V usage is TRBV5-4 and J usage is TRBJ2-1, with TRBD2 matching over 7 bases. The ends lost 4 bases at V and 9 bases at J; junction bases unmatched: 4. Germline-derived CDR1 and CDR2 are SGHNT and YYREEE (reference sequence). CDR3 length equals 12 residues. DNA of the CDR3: TGTGCCAGCAGCCGAGGACTAGTTGAGCAGTTCTTC. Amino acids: CASSRGLVEQFF.

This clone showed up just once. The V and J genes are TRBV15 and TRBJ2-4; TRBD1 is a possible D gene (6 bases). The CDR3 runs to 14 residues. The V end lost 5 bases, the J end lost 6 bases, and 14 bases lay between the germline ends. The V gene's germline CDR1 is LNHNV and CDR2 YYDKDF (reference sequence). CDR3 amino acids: CATSRSGDRNIQYF. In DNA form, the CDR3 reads TGTGCCACCAGCCGTTCAGGGGATAGAAACATTCAGTACTTC.

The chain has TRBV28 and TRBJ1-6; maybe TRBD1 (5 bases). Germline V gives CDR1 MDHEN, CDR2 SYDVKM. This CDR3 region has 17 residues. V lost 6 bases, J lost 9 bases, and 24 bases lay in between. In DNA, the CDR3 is TGTGCCAGCAGCCCAGGAGGGAAGAAGGGACTTATTTCACCCCTCCACTTT. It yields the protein CASSPGGKKGLISPLHF.

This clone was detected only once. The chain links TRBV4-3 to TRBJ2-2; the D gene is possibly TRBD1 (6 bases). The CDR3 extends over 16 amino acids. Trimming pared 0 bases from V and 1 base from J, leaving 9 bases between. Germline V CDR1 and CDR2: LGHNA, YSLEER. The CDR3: CASSQDGTLNTGELFF. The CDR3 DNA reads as TGCGCCAGCAGCCAAGATGGGACACTGAACACCGGGGAGCTGTTTTTT.

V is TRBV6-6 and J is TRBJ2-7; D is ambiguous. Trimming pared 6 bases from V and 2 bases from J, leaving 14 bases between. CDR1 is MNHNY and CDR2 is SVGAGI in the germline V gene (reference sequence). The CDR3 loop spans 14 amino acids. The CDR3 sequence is CASSLRHGPYEQYF. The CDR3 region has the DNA TGTGCCAGCAGCCTCCGACACGGTCCCTACGAGCAGTACTTC.

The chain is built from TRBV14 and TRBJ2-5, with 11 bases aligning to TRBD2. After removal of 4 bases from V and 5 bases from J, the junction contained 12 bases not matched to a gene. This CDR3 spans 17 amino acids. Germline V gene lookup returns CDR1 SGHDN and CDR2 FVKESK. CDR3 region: CASSLWASGGSMETQYF. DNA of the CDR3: TGTGCCAGCAGCCTTTGGGCTAGCGGGGGGTCGATGGAGACCCAGTACTTC.

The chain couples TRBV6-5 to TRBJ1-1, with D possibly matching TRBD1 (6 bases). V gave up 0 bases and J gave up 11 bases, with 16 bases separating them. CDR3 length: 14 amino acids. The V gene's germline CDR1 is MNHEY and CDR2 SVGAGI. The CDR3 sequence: CASSYSTGSSNAFF. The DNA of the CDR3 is TGTGCCAGCAGTTACTCCACAGGGTCCTCAAACGCTTTCTTT.

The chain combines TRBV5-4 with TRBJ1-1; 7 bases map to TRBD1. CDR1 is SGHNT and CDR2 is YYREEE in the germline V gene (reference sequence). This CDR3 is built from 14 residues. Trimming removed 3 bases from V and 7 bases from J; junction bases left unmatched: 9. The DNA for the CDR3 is TGTGCCAGCAGCTCGGGACAGCTTCCGATTGAAGCTTTCTTT. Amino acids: CASSSGQLPIEAFF.

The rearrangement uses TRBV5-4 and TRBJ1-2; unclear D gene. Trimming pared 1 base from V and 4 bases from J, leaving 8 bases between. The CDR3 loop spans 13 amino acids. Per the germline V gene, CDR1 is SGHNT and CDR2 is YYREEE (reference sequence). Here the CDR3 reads CASSLPGVYGYTF. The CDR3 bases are TGTGCCAGCAGCTTGCCGGGAGTCTATGGCTACACCTTC. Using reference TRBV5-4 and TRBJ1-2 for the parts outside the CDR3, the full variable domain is ETGVTQSPTHLIKTRGQQVTLRCSSQSGHNTVSWYQQALGQGPQFIFQYYREEENGRGNFPPRFSGLQFPNYSSELNVNALELDDSALYLCASSLPGVYGYTFGSGTRLTVV.

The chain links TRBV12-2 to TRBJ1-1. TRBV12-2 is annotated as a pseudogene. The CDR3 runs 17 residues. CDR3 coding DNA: TGTGCAAGTCGCTTAGTTAGGTCTTTTGAGGGGAACACTGAAGCTTTCTTT. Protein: CASRLVRSFEGNTEAFF.

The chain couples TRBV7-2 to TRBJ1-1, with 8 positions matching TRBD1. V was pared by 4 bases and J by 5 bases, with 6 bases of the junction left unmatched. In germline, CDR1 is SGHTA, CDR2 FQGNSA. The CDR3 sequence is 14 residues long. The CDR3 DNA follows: TGTGCCAGCAGCTCACGGACAGGGAAGACTGAAGCTTTCTTT. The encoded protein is CASSSRTGKTEAFF.

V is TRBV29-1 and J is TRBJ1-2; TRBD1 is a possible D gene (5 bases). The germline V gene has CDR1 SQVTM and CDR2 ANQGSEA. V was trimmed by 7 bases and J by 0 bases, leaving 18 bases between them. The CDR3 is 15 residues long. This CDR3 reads CSASGGDSPNYGYTF. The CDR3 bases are TGCAGCGCTTCAGGAGGGGATTCGCCTAACTATGGCTACACCTTC.

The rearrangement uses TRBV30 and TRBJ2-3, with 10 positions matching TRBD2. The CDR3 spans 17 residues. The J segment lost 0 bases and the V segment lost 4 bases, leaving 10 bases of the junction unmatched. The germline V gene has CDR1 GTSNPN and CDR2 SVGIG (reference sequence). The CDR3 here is CAWTSGGLLTSTDTQYF. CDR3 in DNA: TGTGCCTGGACTAGCGGGGGCCTACTTACTAGCACAGATACGCAGTATTTT.

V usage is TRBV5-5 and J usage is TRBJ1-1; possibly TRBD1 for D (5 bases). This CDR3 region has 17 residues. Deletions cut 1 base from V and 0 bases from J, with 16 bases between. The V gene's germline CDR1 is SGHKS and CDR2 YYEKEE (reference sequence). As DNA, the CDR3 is TGTGCCAGCAGCTTGACGGGGGACGGAAATATGAACACTGAAGCTTTCTTT. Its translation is CASSLTGDGNMNTEAFF.

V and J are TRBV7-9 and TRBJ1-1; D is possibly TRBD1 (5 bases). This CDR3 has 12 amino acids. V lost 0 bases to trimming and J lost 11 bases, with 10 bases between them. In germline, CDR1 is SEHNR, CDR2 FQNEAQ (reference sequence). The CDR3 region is CASSLADPGAFF. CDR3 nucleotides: TGTGCCAGCAGCTTAGCGGACCCAGGGGCTTTCTTT.

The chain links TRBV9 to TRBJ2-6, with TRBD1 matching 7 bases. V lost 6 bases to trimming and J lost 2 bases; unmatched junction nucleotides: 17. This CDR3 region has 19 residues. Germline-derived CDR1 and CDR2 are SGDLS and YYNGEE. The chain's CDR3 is CASTPLRGPQVTGANVLTF. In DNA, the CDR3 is TGTGCCAGCACCCCCCTGAGGGGGCCCCAAGTTACTGGGGCCAACGTCCTGACTTTC.